This entry lists 28 T cell receptor beta chains sequenced from one sample in a study of identical twins. TCRdb used MiXCR to reprocess the 5' RACE reads, holding one entry per CDR3 protein. This sample carries 1.5 million to 2 million distinct CDR3 sequences, under 35% of them seen once, and the ten largest clones take around 0.3%. Material for sequencing was cord blood. The receptors here all came from a newborn girl in good health.

This clonotype has a handful of counts. This chain joins TRBV2 and TRBJ2-3; tentatively, D is TRBD1 or TRBD2 (5 bases each). Germline V gene sequence: CDR1 SNHLY, CDR2 FYNNEI. Deletions cut 6 bases from V and 0 bases from J, with 13 bases between. This CDR3 contains 15 residues. The CDR3 loop reads CASSVRDQSTDTQYF. For the CDR3, the DNA is TGTGCCAGCAGCGTCCGGGACCAGAGCACAGATACGCAGTATTTT.

The table lists this clonotype with many counts. The V and J genes are TRBV10-3 and TRBJ1-6; possible D gene TRBD1, 5 bases. CDR1 is ENHRY and CDR2 is SYGVKD in the germline V gene. V gave up 7 bases and J gave up 10 bases, with 11 bases separating them. This CDR3 is built from 12 residues. The CDR3 coding sequence is TGTGCCATCATTCCTGACAGCTCACCCCTCCACTTT. It codes for CAIIPDSSPLHF.

The CDR3 is CASRKGQNQPQHF. The CDR3 DNA sequence: TGTGCCAGCCGAAAGGGACAGAATCAGCCCCAGCATTTT. The chain links TRBV5-5 to TRBJ1-5; 7 nucleotides line up with TRBD1. There are 13 residues in the CDR3. The J segment lost 4 bases and the V segment lost 7 bases, leaving 5 bases of the junction unmatched. Germline-derived CDR1 and CDR2 are SGHKS and YYEKEE (reference sequence). The entire variable domain, with the rest obtained from reference TRBV5-5 and TRBJ1-5, is as follows: DAGVTQSPTHLIKTRGQQVTLRCSPISGHKSVSWYQQVLGQGPQFIFQYYEKEERGRGNFPDRFSARQFPNYSSELNVNALLLGDSALYLCASRKGQNQPQHFGDGTRLSIL.

The chain uses TRBV5-1 and TRBJ2-5, with 9 bases that match TRBD2. There are 17 residues in the CDR3. Trimming cost V 1 base and J 1 base; bases outside gene matches: 8. The germline V gene encodes CDR1 SGHRS and CDR2 YFSETQ. Written as DNA, the CDR3 is TGCGCCAGCAGCTTGTGGGTAGCGGGGGCCTCCCAAGAGACCCAGTACTTC. This codes for CASSLWVAGASQETQYF.

This clonotype was picked up a small number of times. This chain links TRBV20-1 with TRBJ1-1; D may be TRBD1 (5 bases). The germline V and J ends were trimmed by 3 bases and 5 bases, with 13 bases remaining between them. Germline V CDR1 and CDR2: DFQATT, SNEGSKA (reference sequence). This CDR3 is 13 amino acids long. The CDR3 region is CSASQGRDTEAFF. The CDR3 region has the DNA TGCAGTGCTAGCCAGGGTAGGGATACTGAAGCTTTCTTT.

The V and J genes are TRBV2 and TRBJ2-5, with 9 bases that match TRBD1. With 5 bases clipped from V and 11 bases from J, the junction kept 9 bases outside the gene matches. The germline V gene encodes CDR1 SNHLY and CDR2 FYNNEI. The CDR3 runs to 13 residues. Here the CDR3 reads CASSRDRDWEQYF. As DNA, the CDR3 is TGTGCCAGCAGTCGGGACAGGGATTGGGAGCAGTACTTC.

The gene calls are TRBV27 and TRBJ1-6; possibly TRBD1 for D (6 bases). The CDR3 is 16 amino acids. The V end was cut by 3 bases, the J end by 4 bases, with 13 bases between. The germline gives CDR1 MNHEY, CDR2 SMNVEV (reference sequence). In DNA form, the CDR3 reads TGTGCCAGCAGTTTCGACAGGTTGAGATATAATTCACCCCTCCACTTT. This codes for CASSFDRLRYNSPLHF.

The gene calls are TRBV20-1 and TRBJ2-3; D is perhaps TRBD1 (5 bases). The germline CDR1 and CDR2 sequences are DFQATT and SNEGSKA (reference sequence). The CDR3 consists of 15 residues. V was trimmed by 1 base and J by 2 bases, leaving 13 bases between them. The CDR3 sequence is CSARGDKGLTDTQYF. The CDR3 DNA reads as TGCAGTGCTAGAGGCGACAAGGGGCTCACAGATACGCAGTATTTT.

This clonotype was picked up a small number of times. The V call is TRBV24-1, the J call TRBJ1-2; no clear D gene. In germline, CDR1 is KGHDR, CDR2 SFDVKD. This CDR3 is built from 11 residues. Trimming removed 5 bases from V and 6 bases from J, with 6 bases in between. The chain's CDR3 is CATSGVDGYTF. In DNA form, the CDR3 reads TGTGCCACCAGTGGAGTGGATGGCTACACCTTC.

This clonotype came up a few times. The rearrangement uses TRBV20-1 and TRBJ2-3; D gene unclear. The CDR3 is 14 amino acids. The germline gives CDR1 DFQATT, CDR2 SNEGSKA (reference sequence). Trimming removed 0 bases at V and 2 bases at J, with 9 bases between. CDR3 residues: CSAREGAPTDTQYF. The CDR3 DNA follows: TGCAGTGCTAGAGAAGGAGCGCCCACAGATACGCAGTATTTT.

This clonotype was seen more than once but under ten times. The chain uses TRBV28 and TRBJ2-1; D unresolved. TRBJ2-7 matches the DNA end more closely, so the J call is doubtful. In germline, CDR1 is MDHEN, CDR2 SYDVKM. This CDR3 spans 15 amino acids. CDR3 in amino acids: CASSTVWSSYNEQYF. CDR3 bases: TGTGCCAGCAGCACGGTGTGGAGCTCCTACAATGAGCAGTACTTC.

The J gene is TRBJ1-1, the V gene TRBV18; D gene ambiguous. Germline CDR1 KGHSH, CDR2 LQKENI. This CDR3 is 14 amino acids long. Between the trimmed V and J ends, which lost 0 bases and 1 base, there was a span of 6 bases. The CDR3 loop is CASSPPLRNTEAFF. Written as DNA, the CDR3 is TGTGCCAGCTCACCACCACTTAGGAACACTGAAGCTTTCTTT.

The chain is built from TRBV12-3 or TRBV12-4 and TRBJ1-5, with D tentatively TRBD1 (5 bases). The V end lost 4 bases, the J end lost 2 bases, and 12 bases lay between the germline ends. This CDR3 spans 15 amino acids. The DNA of the CDR3 is TGTGCCAGCAGTTACGGGACCGACGGCAATCAGCCCCAGCATTTT. Amino acids: CASSYGTDGNQPQHF.

V and J are TRBV27 and TRBJ2-2, with TRBD2 matching 8 bases. The junction had 6 bases not matched to a gene; V was cut back by 7 bases and J by 2 bases. Germline V gene lookup returns CDR1 MNHEY and CDR2 SMNVEV (reference sequence). The CDR3 loop spans 15 amino acids. For the CDR3, the DNA is TGTGCCAGCATGTCGGGGGGGCCTAACACCGGGGAGCTGTTTTTT. This sequence encodes CASMSGGPNTGELFF.

This chain joins TRBV12-3 or TRBV12-4 and TRBJ2-7; 10 bases align to TRBD1. The CDR3 contains 15 residues. The ends lost 4 bases at V and 3 bases at J; junction bases unmatched: 6. The DNA for the CDR3 is TGTGCCAGCAGTTCCCCGGGACAGGGGCTCTACGAGCAGTACTTC. It specifies CASSSPGQGLYEQYF.

This clonotype was counted only a few times. The chain joins TRBV20-1 to TRBJ2-1, with 11 positions matching TRBD2. The CDR3 has 17 amino acids. V was clipped by 2 bases and J by 0 bases; unmatched bases: 6. The germline gives CDR1 DFQATT, CDR2 SNEGSKA (reference sequence). The CDR3 bases are TGCAGTGCTAGAATGGCTAGCGGGAGGCGCTCCTACAATGAGCAGTTCTTC. This translates into CSARMASGRRSYNEQFF.

V is TRBV3-1 and J is TRBJ1-5; D is undetermined. CDR1 and CDR2 (germline): LGHDT, YNNKEL (reference sequence). V was pared by 8 bases and J by 0 bases, with 8 bases between. CDR3 length equals 13 residues. The CDR3 loop is CASGPYSNQPQHF. The CDR3 coding sequence is TGTGCCAGCGGCCCGTATAGCAATCAGCCCCAGCATTTT.

This clonotype was picked up a small number of times. The chain employs TRBV20-1 and TRBJ2-1; D is perhaps TRBD2 (5 bases). CDR3 size: 19 residues. V was cut by 3 bases and J by 2 bases, with 26 bases left in between. The germline V gene encodes CDR1 DFQATT and CDR2 SNEGSKA (reference sequence). CDR3 DNA sequence: TGCAGTGCTAGCGACATCAGCAGGTCTAGCCGAGACGCCTACAATGAGCAGTTCTTC. It codes for CSASDISRSSRDAYNEQFF.

The gene calls are TRBV5-1 and TRBJ2-3; 8 bases line up with TRBD2. The CDR3 has 15 amino acids. Germline loops: CDR1 SGHRS, CDR2 YFSETQ. Losses at the gene ends were 0 bases for V and 9 bases for J; bases not matched to a gene: 9. This CDR3 reads CASSLVSGKVGTQYF. The CDR3 DNA reads as TGCGCCAGCAGCTTGGTTAGCGGGAAAGTTGGGACGCAGTATTTT.

A word on this clonotype: This could be a read error, since a much larger clone is one nucleotide away. The chain is built from TRBV6-5 and TRBJ2-7; D is possibly TRBD1 or TRBD2 (5 bases each). Trimming stripped 6 bases from V and 2 bases from J, with 17 bases between. Germline CDR1 and CDR2: MNHEY and SVGAGI. The CDR3 loop spans 15 amino acids. CDR3 nucleotide sequence: TGTGCCAGCAGGCCGACTATCGGGGCAACCTACGAGCAGTACTTC. Translation gives CASRPTIGATYEQYF.

As concerns this clonotype: This may stem from a read error, because a much larger clone lies one nucleotide away. The V and J genes are TRBV20-1 and TRBJ2-4; the D gene is possibly TRBD1 (6 bases). Between the trimmed V and J ends, which lost 4 bases and 1 base, there was a span of 8 bases. Germline V gene data show CDR1 as DFQATT and CDR2 as SNEGSKA (reference sequence). There are 13 residues in the CDR3. The CDR3 DNA is TGCAGTGCTATAGACAGGGCCAAAAACATTCAGTACTTC. The encoded protein is CSAIDRAKNIQYF.

The chain combines TRBV4-1 with TRBJ2-5, with D possibly being TRBD1 or TRBD2 (5 bases each). The CDR3 runs to 16 residues. The V end lost 2 bases, the J end lost 11 bases, and 24 bases lay between the germline ends. Germline-derived CDR1 and CDR2 are MGHRA and YSYEKL. The CDR3 DNA reads TGCGCCAGCAGCCAACCAGCTAGAGGGGCTAACAATGAGCAGTACTTC. Protein: CASSQPARGANNEQYF.

The chain employs TRBV7-2 and TRBJ2-3; 9 positions agree with TRBD2. CDR1 and CDR2 from the germline V gene are SGHTA and FQGNSA. V shed 4 bases and J 6 bases; nucleotides not matched to a gene: 2. The CDR3 loop spans 13 amino acids. The CDR3 here is CASSSRGGDTQYF. CDR3 DNA sequence: TGTGCCAGCAGCTCGCGGGGGGGTGATACGCAGTATTTT.

This clonotype has only a few counts. The chain employs TRBV20-1 and TRBJ2-7; 9 bases line up with TRBD2. From germline, CDR1 is DFQATT and CDR2 SNEGSKA (reference sequence). J lost 2 bases, V lost 0 bases, and 5 bases had no gene match. The CDR3 is 15 amino acids. The CDR3 sequence is CSARDQLAGTYEQYF. The CDR3 nucleotides read TGCAGTGCTAGAGATCAGCTAGCGGGGACCTACGAGCAGTACTTC.

The chain carries TRBV11-1 and TRBJ2-7, with 7 nucleotides matching TRBD2. With 2 bases clipped from V and 0 bases from J, the junction kept 10 bases outside the gene matches. The CDR3 consists of 17 residues. Germline loops: CDR1 SGHAT, CDR2 FQDESV (reference sequence). CDR3 in amino acids: CASSLLGPPGGSYEQYF. CDR3 bases: TGTGCCAGCAGCTTACTCGGTCCCCCGGGGGGCTCCTACGAGCAGTACTTC. Full variable domain (outside the CDR3, taken from reference TRBV11-1 and TRBJ2-7): EAEVAQSPRYKITEKSQAVAFWCDPISGHATLYWYRQILGQGPELLVQFQDESVVDDSQLPKDRFSAERLKGVDSTLKIQPAELGDSAMYLCASSLLGPPGGSYEQYFGPGTRLTVT.

This clonotype has a handful of counts. The J gene is TRBJ2-1, the V gene TRBV7-9, with 12 nucleotides matching TRBD2. The CDR3 covers 15 residues. Germline V CDR1 and CDR2: SEHNR, FQNEAQ (reference sequence). V lost 7 bases to trimming and J lost 7 bases; unmatched junction nucleotides: 8. CDR3 in amino acids: CASIHPSGGGNEQFF. In DNA, the CDR3 is TGTGCCAGCATCCACCCTAGCGGGGGGGGTAATGAGCAGTTCTTC.

This clonotype came up a few times. The CDR3 DNA sequence: TGTGCCAGCAGTCCTTCGAGGAGGTGGAGTGGCTACACCTTC. It yields the protein CASSPSRRWSGYTF. The genes are TRBV12-3 or TRBV12-4 and TRBJ1-2; D is undetermined. The germline V and J ends were trimmed by 5 bases and 7 bases, with 17 bases remaining between them. The length of the CDR3 is 14 residues.

The V and J genes are TRBV27 and TRBJ2-5, with 7 bases fitting TRBD2. The J call may be wrong; the DNA end is better matched by TRBJ2-7. The length of the CDR3 is 17 residues. Looked up from germline, CDR1 is MNHEY and CDR2 is SMNVEV (reference sequence). The DNA of the CDR3 is TGTGCCAGCAGTTCCATTCTCCCCGAGCGGGAAGGCTACGAGCAGTACTTC. The encoded protein is CASSSILPEREGYEQYF.